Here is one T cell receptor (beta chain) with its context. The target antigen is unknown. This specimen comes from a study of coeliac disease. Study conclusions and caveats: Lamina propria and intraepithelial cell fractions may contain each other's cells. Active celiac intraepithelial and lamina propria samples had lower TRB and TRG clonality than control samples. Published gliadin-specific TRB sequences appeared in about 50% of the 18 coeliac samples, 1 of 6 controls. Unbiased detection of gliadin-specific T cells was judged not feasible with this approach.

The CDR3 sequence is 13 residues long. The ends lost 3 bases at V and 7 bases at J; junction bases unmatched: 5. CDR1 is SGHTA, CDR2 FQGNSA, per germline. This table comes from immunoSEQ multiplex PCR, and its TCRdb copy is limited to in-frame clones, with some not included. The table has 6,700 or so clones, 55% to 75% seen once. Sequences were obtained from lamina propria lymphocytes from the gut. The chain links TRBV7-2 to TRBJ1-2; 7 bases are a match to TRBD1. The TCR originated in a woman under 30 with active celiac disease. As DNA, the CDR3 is TGTGCCAGCAGCTTCGAGGGGGCGGGTGGCTACACCTTC. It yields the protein CASSFEGAGGYTF. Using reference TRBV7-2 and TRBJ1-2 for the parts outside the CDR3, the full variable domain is GAGVSQSPSNKVTEKGKDVELRCDPISGHTALYWYRQSLGQGLEFLIYFQGNSAPDKSGLPSDRFSAERTGGSVSTLTIQRTQQEDSAVYLCASSFEGAGGYTFGSGTRLTVV.